Each of the 11 T cell receptor beta chains below was sequenced from the same sample in a study of early T cells in non-severe SARS-CoV-2 infection. TCRdb analysed the 5' RACE reads with MiXCR anew, one entry per CDR3 protein. This sample has roughly 70,000 distinct CDR3 sequences, with 13% found just once. Sample: whole blood. All receptors derive from an adult who was a healthcare worker with PCR-confirmed SARS-CoV-2 infection or an uninfected control (not recorded which).

The chain uses TRBV6-6 and TRBJ2-1; no definite D call. CDR3 size: 13 residues. CDR1 MNHNY and CDR2 SVGAGI come from the germline V gene (reference sequence). V dropped 11 bases and J dropped 8 bases, with 19 bases sitting between them. CDR3 in amino acids: CAAGRWVMDEQFF. DNA for the CDR3: TGTGCCGCCGGACGGTGGGTAATGGATGAGCAGTTCTTC.

V is TRBV6-1 and J is TRBJ1-6, with TRBD1 identical over 7 bases. Trimming cost V 2 bases and J 11 bases; bases outside gene matches: 12. There are 16 residues in the CDR3. Germline CDR1 and CDR2: MNHNS and SASEGT. CDR3 region: CASSEFIGTATAPLHF. Written as DNA, the CDR3 is TGTGCCAGCAGTGAATTTATCGGGACAGCAACAGCACCCCTCCACTTT.

The gene calls are TRBV18 and TRBJ2-2; possibly TRBD2 for D (6 bases). The V gene's germline CDR1 is KGHSH and CDR2 LQKENI. With 2 bases removed from V and 3 bases from J, the gap between germline ends came to 16 bases. This CDR3 spans 17 amino acids. This CDR3 reads CASSPGTAAGYTGELFF. The CDR3 nucleotides read TGTGCCAGCTCACCAGGGACGGCCGCGGGGTACACCGGGGAGCTGTTTTTT.

This clonotype occurred a few times. V is TRBV29-1 and J is TRBJ1-1, with 12 bases identical to TRBD1. CDR3 length: 18 amino acids. V lost 2 bases and J lost 1; bases outside the gene matches: 11. Per germline, CDR1 SQVTM and CDR2 ANQGSEA. The CDR3 sequence is CSVERWGTGGKGNTEAFF. The CDR3 DNA sequence: TGCAGCGTTGAAAGATGGGGGACAGGGGGCAAAGGGAACACTGAAGCTTTCTTT.

This clonotype was detected many times. The chain uses TRBV6-2 or TRBV6-3 and TRBJ2-1; 12 bases align to TRBD2. CDR1 and CDR2 from the germline V gene are MNHEY and SVGEGT. V lost 2 bases to trimming and J lost 2 bases; unmatched junction nucleotides: 22. The length of the CDR3 is 23 residues. CDR3 region: CASSYDTSGLAGPNRAPYNEQFF. DNA of the CDR3: TGTGCCAGCAGTTACGACACATCTGGACTAGCGGGGCCAAATCGTGCTCCCTACAATGAGCAGTTCTTC.

In this sample, this clonotype turned up many times. This sequence joins TRBV4-1 and TRBJ2-1; TRBD2 matches 14 bases. The CDR3 contains 18 residues. J lost 1 base, V lost 4 bases, and 6 bases had no gene match. Germline values: CDR1 MGHRA, CDR2 YSYEKL. CDR3 amino acids: CASSLSGLAGGSYNEQFF. The CDR3 DNA is TGCGCCAGCAGCCTGAGCGGACTAGCGGGGGGATCCTACAATGAGCAGTTCTTC.

This clonotype has at least ten counts. V gene TRBV10-3 combines with J gene TRBJ2-3; 11 bases map to TRBD2. The CDR3 is 16 residues long. Germline V CDR1 and CDR2: ENHRY, SYGVKD. The J segment lost 5 bases and the V segment lost 5 bases, leaving 9 bases of the junction unmatched. The CDR3 region is CAISPRLAGLRDTQYF. In nucleotides, the CDR3 is TGTGCCATCAGTCCTAGACTAGCGGGATTGAGAGATACGCAGTATTTT.

This clonotype was detected many times. This chain uses TRBV18 with TRBJ1-3; no clear D gene. The CDR3 covers 19 residues. Germline V gives CDR1 KGHSH, CDR2 LQKENI. Trimming shortened V by 1 base and J by 3 bases, and 22 bases separated the two germline ends. CDR3 in DNA: TGTGCCAGCTCACCACTTCCCTTAAGAACAGTCAACCTTGGAAACACCATATATTTT. Translating it yields CASSPLPLRTVNLGNTIYF.

The table lists this clonotype with many counts. The chain links TRBV20-1 to TRBJ2-5, with 10 bases that match TRBD2. This CDR3 region has 15 residues. Germline CDR1 is DFQATT and CDR2 is SNEGSKA (reference sequence). The J segment lost 4 bases and the V segment lost 0 bases, leaving 5 bases of the junction unmatched. CDR3 sequence (DNA): TGCAGTGCTAGAGATCCAGCTAGCGGGAGAGAGACCCAGTACTTC. This gives the protein CSARDPASGRETQYF.

This clonotype was detected ten times or more. The chain combines TRBV11-3 with TRBJ2-2; TRBD1 matches 9 bases. Germline V gene sequence: CDR1 SGHNT, CDR2 YENEEA. J gave up 6 bases and V 5 bases, and 10 bases lay outside the gene matches. This CDR3 has 16 residues. Here the CDR3 DNA reads TGTGCCAGCAGCGCCCATGGGAACAGGGGGCCCGGGGAGCTGTTTTTT. Encoded protein: CASSAHGNRGPGELFF.

This chain connects TRBV24-1 to TRBJ2-2, with 8 nucleotides matching TRBD1. The CDR3 length is 16 residues. V lost 3 bases to trimming and J lost 0 bases; unmatched junction nucleotides: 2. CDR1 and CDR2 (germline): KGHDR, SFDVKD. CDR3 in DNA: TGTGCCACCAGTGATCCGACAGGGGCGAACACCGGGGAGCTGTTTTTT. This gives the protein CATSDPTGANTGELFF.